Each of the 13 T cell receptor beta chains below was sequenced from the same sample in a study of read filtering for tumor transcriptome and immune sequencing. This library used roughly 400 ng RNA and molecular barcoded adaptors spanning alpha/delta and beta/gamma chains. TCRdb redid the calling of the reads with MiXCR, one entry per CDR3 protein. Of approximately 37,000 distinct CDR3 sequences detected, 14% appear once; the ten largest clones hold roughly 18%. Source material: a population of CD138-negative cells sorted from bone marrow. The receptors were gathered from a donor at least 40 years old with multiple myeloma.

This clonotype was picked up many times. This chain connects TRBV5-1 to TRBJ2-3, with TRBD1 identical over 8 bases. CDR1 SGHRS and CDR2 YFSETQ come from the germline V gene. V lost 4 bases, J lost 5 bases, and 6 bases stayed unmatched. This CDR3 is 14 amino acids long. The DNA of the CDR3 is TGCGCCAGCAGCCGGACAGGGTTGGGAGATACGCAGTATTTT. This sequence encodes CASSRTGLGDTQYF.

This clonotype was detected many times. This chain joins TRBV11-2 and TRBJ1-2; D ambiguous. CDR1 SGHAT and CDR2 FQNNGV come from the germline V gene. Trimming left V 0 bases short and J 5 bases short, with 16 bases between. The CDR3 contains 16 residues. This CDR3 is CASSLDARGYGYGYTF. In nucleotides, the CDR3 is TGTGCCAGCAGCTTAGATGCGCGGGGATACGGATATGGCTACACCTTC.

Concerning this clonotype itself: A much larger clone lies a single base off, so this may be a read error. The J gene is TRBJ2-5, the V gene TRBV5-1, with a weak D call TRBD1 (6 bases). CDR3 length equals 13 residues. Germline V gene sequence: CDR1 SGHRS, CDR2 YFSETQ. The CDR3 spells CASSLGQKETLYF. In DNA, the CDR3 is TGCGCCAGCAGCTTAGGACAGAAAGAGACCCTGTACTTC.

This clonotype has at least ten counts. Compared with germline, one end of the junction differs, possibly owing to a read error. The rearrangement uses TRBV7-7 and TRBJ2-3; a possible D gene is TRBD1 (6 bases). Germline lookup yields CDR1 SSHAT and CDR2 FNYEAQ (reference sequence). The CDR3 runs 15 residues. The CDR3 DNA reads TGTGCTAGCAGCTTAACCGGACAGAGCACAGATACGCAGTATTTT. Protein product: CASSLTGQSTDTQYF.

The gene calls are TRBV4-1 and TRBJ1-5; D perhaps matches TRBD1 (5 bases). Germline V gives CDR1 MGHRA, CDR2 YSYEKL. V shed 3 bases and J shed 1 base, with 13 bases lying between them. The CDR3 totals 16 residues. DNA for the CDR3: TGCGCCAGCAGCCAGCCAGGGACCGGGAGCAATCAGCCCCAGCATTTT. Protein: CASSQPGTGSNQPQHF.

This clonotype was seen once. A much larger clone lies one base from this, so it may be a read error. Here the CDR3 reads CSVRAGEETQDF. CDR3 sequence (DNA): TGCAGCGTCCGTGCGGGGGAAGAGACCCAGGACTTC. The chain joins TRBV29-1 to TRBJ2-5; 7 positions agree with TRBD2. Germline CDR1 reads SQVTM; CDR2 reads ANQGSEA. The CDR3 sequence is 12 residues long.

This clonotype occurred a few times. V gene TRBV6-6 combines with J gene TRBJ1-1; D unresolved. CDR1 MNHNY and CDR2 SVGAGI come from the germline V gene (reference sequence). The CDR3 loop spans 13 amino acids. V was shortened by 8 bases and J by 4 bases, with 14 bases between the two germline ends. CDR3 amino acids: CASLTQMSTEAFF. The CDR3 bases are TGTGCCAGCCTAACGCAGATGAGCACTGAAGCTTTCTTT.

This clonotype has a count of ten or more. The rearrangement links TRBV7-9 to TRBJ2-4; no definite D call. The germline V and J ends were trimmed by 4 bases and 11 bases, with 9 bases remaining between them. The length of the CDR3 is 11 residues. CDR1 SEHNR and CDR2 FQNEAQ come from the germline V gene (reference sequence). This chain's CDR3 is CASSSEGLQYF. CDR3 in DNA: TGTGCCAGCAGCTCTGAAGGGCTTCAGTACTTC.

At least ten counts were recorded for this clonotype. The chain has TRBV28 and TRBJ1-4; D unresolved. CDR1 is MDHEN, CDR2 SYDVKM, per germline. V lost 6 bases and J 7 bases, leaving 15 bases between the germline ends. CDR3 length equals 14 residues. This CDR3 reads CASSSGLEAEKLFF. CDR3 nucleotide sequence: TGTGCCAGCAGCTCCGGGTTAGAGGCTGAAAAACTGTTTTTT.

To note about this clonotype: Since a much larger clone is just one base distant, this may be a read error. The rearrangement joins TRBV15 to TRBJ1-3, with D perhaps matching TRBD1 (6 bases). The length of the CDR3 is 16 residues. Per the germline V gene, CDR1 is LNHNV and CDR2 is YYDKDF (reference sequence). The DNA of the CDR3 is TGTGCCACCAGCCGAGAACAGGGTAGTTCTGGAAACACCATATATTTT. This codes for CATSREQGSSGNTIYF.

Note on this clonotype: A far larger clone lies a single base away; this is likely a read error. The rearrangement joins TRBV7-2 to TRBJ1-6; TRBD1 matches 8 bases. The CDR3 extends over 15 amino acids. Germline CDR1 and CDR2: SGHTA and FQGNSA. In nucleotides, the CDR3 is TGTGCCAGCAGCCGACAGGGGAACCTTGATTCACCCCTCCGCTTT. This sequence encodes CASSRQGNLDSPLRF.

In its sample, this clonotype was seen many times. The V and J genes are TRBV7-9 and TRBJ2-3; D not resolved. CDR1 and CDR2 from the germline V gene are SEHNR and FQNEAQ (reference sequence). With 3 bases removed from V and 4 bases from J, the gap between germline ends came to 5 bases. This CDR3 is 12 amino acids long. This CDR3 is CASSLSPDTQYF. In nucleotides, the CDR3 is TGTGCCAGCAGCTTGTCGCCAGATACGCAGTATTTT.

This clonotype has a count of ten or more. V usage is TRBV12-3 or TRBV12-4 and J usage is TRBJ2-4; 7 positions agree with TRBD1. V was pared by 5 bases and J by 8 bases, with 12 bases of the junction left unmatched. The length of the CDR3 is 15 residues. For the CDR3, the DNA is TGTGCCAGCAGTGAGGGGGACAGAGGGGCGGACATTCAGTACTTC. It translates to CASSEGDRGADIQYF.